This TCR beta chain appears in the sequencing data of a study of blood T cell repertoires in COVID-19. The overall study: From T cells, B-cell-depleted T cells, or PBMCs came the material, which was cDNA or gDNA.

The V and J ends lost 1 base and 3 bases respectively, with 9 bases between them. Germline values: CDR1 KGHSH, CDR2 LQKENI. The CDR3 extends over 14 amino acids. Authors' methods: Reference gene primer amplification gave nucleated cell count estimates. Sequencing used immunoSEQ multiplex PCR; TCRdb keeps in-frame clones, though not all of them. The V and J calls and the clone size are those of that table, but D and trimming were determined from the DNA. The profile covers about 280,000 clones, with 80% to 90% appearing a single time and approximately 4% taken by the ten largest. This TCR came from a young woman with acute COVID-19. V gene TRBV18 combines with J gene TRBJ1-1; D is perhaps TRBD1 (5 bases). The source material was PBMCs or T cells enriched from blood (not recorded which). The CDR3 DNA is TGTGCCAGCTCACCACAGGAGGGGTACACTGAAGCTTTCTTT. This codes for CASSPQEGYTEAFF.